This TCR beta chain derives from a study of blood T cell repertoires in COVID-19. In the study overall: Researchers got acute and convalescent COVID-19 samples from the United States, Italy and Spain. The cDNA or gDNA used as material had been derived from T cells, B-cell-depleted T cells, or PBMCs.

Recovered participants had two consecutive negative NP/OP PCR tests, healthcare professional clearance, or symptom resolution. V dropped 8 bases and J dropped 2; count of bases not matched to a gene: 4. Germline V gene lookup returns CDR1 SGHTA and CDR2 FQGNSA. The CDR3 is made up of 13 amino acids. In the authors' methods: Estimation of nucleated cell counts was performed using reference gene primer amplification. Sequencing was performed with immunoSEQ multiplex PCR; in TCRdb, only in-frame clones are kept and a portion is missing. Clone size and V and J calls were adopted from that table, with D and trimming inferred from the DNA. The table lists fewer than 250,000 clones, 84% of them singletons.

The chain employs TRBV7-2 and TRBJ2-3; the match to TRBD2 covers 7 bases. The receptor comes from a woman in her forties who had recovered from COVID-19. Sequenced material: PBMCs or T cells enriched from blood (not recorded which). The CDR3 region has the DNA TGTGCCAGCGCGACTAGCCCCACAGATACGCAGTATTTT. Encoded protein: CASATSPTDTQYF. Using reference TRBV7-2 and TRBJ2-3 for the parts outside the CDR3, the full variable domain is GAGVSQSPSNKVTEKGKDVELRCDPISGHTALYWYRQSLGQGLEFLIYFQGNSAPDKSGLPSDRFSAERTGGSVSTLTIQRTQQEDSAVYLCASATSPTDTQYFGPGTRLTVL.